This T cell receptor beta chain was recorded in a study of blood T cell repertoires in COVID-19. The method was immunoSEQ multiplex PCR; TCRdb's version includes in-frame clones alone and lacks a portion of them. The sample includes roughly 80,000 clones, under 80% of them seen just once. With V trimmed by 3 bases and J by 13 bases, 5 bases remained unmatched. There are 13 residues in the CDR3. The germline V gene has CDR1 SNHLY and CDR2 FYNNEI. The material sequenced was peripheral blood. The J gene is TRBJ2-1, the V gene TRBV2, with 11 bases aligning to TRBD1. The TCR sequence derives from a human donor in a cohort sampled during active COVID-19. CDR3 in amino acids: CASSEGDRGFQFF. CDR3 coding DNA: TGTGCCAGCAGTGAGGGGGACAGGGGGTTTCAGTTCTTC.